The source of this TCR beta chain is a study of T cells in Graves' hyperthyroidism and ophthalmopathy. The authors took PBMCs from 7.5 to 10 ml fresh peripheral blood. RNA transcripts were the template for amplifying TCR beta CDR3 regions. Using the HTBI primer set, a first-round RT-PCR was run on the TCR CDR3. Each CDR3 protein gets one entry after TCRdb re-called the multiplex PCR reads with MiXCR. The profile shows 490,000 or so distinct CDR3 sequences, about 16% of them singletons. Germline assignment: CDR1 SGHAT and CDR2 FQNNGV. CDR3 length: 15 amino acids. Deletions cut 5 bases from V and 5 bases from J, with 19 bases between. Whole-study results and caveats: The model forecast ophthalmopathy, anticipating it by a median roughly 6.3 months before onset. A model using 13 V-J features told ophthalmopathy apart from stable hyperthyroidism.

Comments on this clonotype: What it recognizes is unknown.

The specimen sequenced was blood. The chain links TRBV11-2 to TRBJ2-7, with D tentatively TRBD2 (6 bases). The receptor's source is a woman aged 25 to 39 with Graves' ophthalmopathy. This CDR3 reads CASSPPFGSPNEQYF. The CDR3 DNA follows: TGTGCCAGCAGCCCCCCTTTCGGGAGCCCCAACGAGCAGTACTTC.